This T cell receptor beta chain was captured in a study of T cell responses to AZD1222 COVID-19 vaccine. General observations from the study: Donors were chiefly white British, with a greater number of females, and clonal diversity was perhaps underestimated.

Concerning this clone: Its antigen is unidentified.

The germline V gene has CDR1 LGHNT and CDR2 FRNRAP. This CDR3 region has 15 residues. With 2 bases clipped from V and 2 bases from J, the junction kept 3 bases outside the gene matches. Method: immunoSEQ multiplex PCR; TCRdb's copy keeps in-frame clones and lacks some. The sample consists of some 84,000 clones, over 80% of them appearing once. The source was peripheral blood, collected on day 0 of AZD1222 vaccination. The source is an adult in good health. V is TRBV12-5 and J is TRBJ2-3; TRBD2 matches at 8 bases. CDR3 bases: TGTGCTAGTGGTTTGTCGGGAGGGAACACAGATACGCAGTATTTT. Translation: CASGLSGGNTDTQYF.